This TCR beta chain is drawn from a study of identical twins (dated by TCRdb to about 2016). Regarding the research as a whole: To test whether fetal clonotypes persist, the study used deep sequencing on TCR alpha and beta repertoires from monozygotic twins, unrelated adults of various ages, and cord blood. To rule out contamination, the twin experiments were replicated at different times with different library preparation protocols.

All donors were healthy Caucasians. Library prep was done by 5' RACE. Sequenced using an Illumina HiSeq 2000. Template switching introduced a universal primer binding site; the final cDNA contained a unique molecular identifier, enabling accurate counting of TCR cDNA molecules. Specific primers in the conserved constant-segment region were used to synthesize first-strand cDNA for TCR alpha and beta chains. To control for contamination, each cDNA library was double barcoded with a SMART-Mk sample barcode plus Illumina barcodes. TruSeq adapter sequences, together with Illumina sample barcodes, were added in two successive PCR steps. The Illumina HiSeq platform was used with custom primers to sequence TCR alpha and beta cDNA libraries. In the source study's methods: MiGEC processed the raw reads to extract unique molecular identifiers, while MiXCR was used to determine the CDR3 positions. For each individual, recombination models were inferred using an EM algorithm with the repgenHMM and IGoR tools. The tcR package in R was used for shared clonotype analysis, with sharing normalized by the product of cloneset sizes. Out-of-frame nonproductive sequences were analyzed to study raw recombination free of thymic and clonal selection effects. The public reads were reanalyzed by TCRdb: fastp trimming at Q25, MiXCR alignment, in-frame beta chains only. Identical CDR3 protein sequences are pooled into one entry, listed with their most common genes and DNA. The V and J calls, along with clone size, are taken from TCRdb and not from the paper's own processing. Recorded for this sample are 1.5 million to 2 million distinct CDR3 sequences; under 35% of them occurred a single time. The ten largest make up approximately 0.25% of the sample.

Many counts were recorded for this clonotype. Its antigen is still unknown. No qualities accompany the bases; no much larger clone lies one base away. Points the paper makes about the study in general: Invariant T cells such as MAIT and iNKT could partly confound zero-insertion analyses, although diverse VJ usage argued against such confounding for most clonotypes. A weaker excess of twin sharing was found in beta out-of-frame sequences because the signal-to-noise ratio was lowered by fewer shared sequences. Compared with coincidental sharing between unrelated individuals, an excess of low generation-probability sequences was observed among out-of-frame TCR alpha sequences shared between twins. Abundant cord blood beta clonotypes carried fewer insertions; young adult naive repertoires showed a weaker similar trend, while memory repertoires showed none. Conclusions relied on cross-sectional statistical analysis, since the same donors could not be followed over many years. In monozygotic twins, recombination models systematically underestimated out-of-frame TCR alpha sharing, but the models matched the sharing seen between unrelated individuals.

Sequencing was carried out using cord blood. The TCR comes from a newborn girl in good health.

The DNA sequence follows: TGTGCCAGCAGCCGACTAGCGGGGGGGTCCACAGATACGCAGTATTTT. It encodes CASSRLAGGSTDTQYF. The rearranged chain carries TRBV3-1 and TRBJ2-3; 14 junctional bases match TRBD2. Clipping removes 4 bases from V and 2 bases from J, with 2 as the unmatched junction base count. As encoded in the germline V gene (reference sequence), CDR1 is LGHDT while CDR2 is YNNKEL. The CDR3 starts with the cysteine, ends with the phenylalanine, and has 16 residues. This entry keeps only the CDR3 DNA: 48 bases, framed from base 1.